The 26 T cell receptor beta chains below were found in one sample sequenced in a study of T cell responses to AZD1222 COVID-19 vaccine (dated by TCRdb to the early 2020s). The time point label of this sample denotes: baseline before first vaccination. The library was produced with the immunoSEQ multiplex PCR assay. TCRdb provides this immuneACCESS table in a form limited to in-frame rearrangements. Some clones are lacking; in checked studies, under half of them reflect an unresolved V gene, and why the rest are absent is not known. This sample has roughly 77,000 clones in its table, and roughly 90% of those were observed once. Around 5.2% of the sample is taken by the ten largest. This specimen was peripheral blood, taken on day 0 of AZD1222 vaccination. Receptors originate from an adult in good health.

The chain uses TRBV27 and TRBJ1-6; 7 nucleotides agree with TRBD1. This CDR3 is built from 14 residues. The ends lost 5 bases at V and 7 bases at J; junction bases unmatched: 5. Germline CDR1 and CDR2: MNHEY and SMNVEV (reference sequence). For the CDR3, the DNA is TGTGCCAGCAGTAAGGGACAGATAAATTCACCCCTCCACTTT. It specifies CASSKGQINSPLHF.

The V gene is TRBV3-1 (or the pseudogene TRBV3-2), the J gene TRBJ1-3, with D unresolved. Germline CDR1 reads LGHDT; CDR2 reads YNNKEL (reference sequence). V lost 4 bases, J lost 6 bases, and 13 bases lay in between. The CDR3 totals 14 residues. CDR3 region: CASSPTYTANTIYF. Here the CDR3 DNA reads TGTGCCAGCAGCCCGACTTACACGGCAAACACCATATATTTT.

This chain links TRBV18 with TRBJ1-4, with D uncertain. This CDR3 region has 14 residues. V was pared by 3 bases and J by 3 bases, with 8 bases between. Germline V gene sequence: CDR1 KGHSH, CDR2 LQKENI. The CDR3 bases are TGTGCCAGCTCACCGGGGATGGCTAATGAAAAACTGTTTTTT. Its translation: CASSPGMANEKLFF.

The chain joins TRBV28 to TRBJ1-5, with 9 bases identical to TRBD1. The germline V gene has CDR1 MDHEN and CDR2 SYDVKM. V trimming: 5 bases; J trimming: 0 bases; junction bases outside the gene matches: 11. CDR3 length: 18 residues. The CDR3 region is CASSVRGTGIYSNQPQHF. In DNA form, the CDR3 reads TGTGCCAGCAGTGTTCGTGGGACAGGGATATATAGCAATCAGCCCCAGCATTTT. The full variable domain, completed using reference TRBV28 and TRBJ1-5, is DVKVTQSSRYLVKRTGEKVFLECVQDMDHENMFWYRQDPGLGLRLIYFSYDVKMKEKGDIPEGYSVSREKKERFSLILESASTNQTSMYLCASSVRGTGIYSNQPQHFGDGTRLSIL.

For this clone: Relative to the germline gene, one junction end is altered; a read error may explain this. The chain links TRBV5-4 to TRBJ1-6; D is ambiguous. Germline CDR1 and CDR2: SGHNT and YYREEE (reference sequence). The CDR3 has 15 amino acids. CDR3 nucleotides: TGTGCCCGCAGCTTGCCGGGGAACGGTCTTTCACCCCTCCACTTT. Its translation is CARSLPGNGLSPLHF.

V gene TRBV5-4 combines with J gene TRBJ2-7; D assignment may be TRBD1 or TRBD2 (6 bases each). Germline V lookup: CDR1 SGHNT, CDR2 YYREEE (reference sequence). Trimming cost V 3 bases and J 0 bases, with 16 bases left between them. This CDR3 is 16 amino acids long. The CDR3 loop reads CASSWGAGPSSYEQYF. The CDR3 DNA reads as TGTGCCAGCAGCTGGGGGGCGGGCCCGAGCTCCTACGAGCAGTACTTC. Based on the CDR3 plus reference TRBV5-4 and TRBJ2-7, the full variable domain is ETGVTQSPTHLIKTRGQQVTLRCSSQSGHNTVSWYQQALGQGPQFIFQYYREEENGRGNFPPRFSGLQFPNYSSELNVNALELDDSALYLCASSWGAGPSSYEQYFGPGTRLTVT.

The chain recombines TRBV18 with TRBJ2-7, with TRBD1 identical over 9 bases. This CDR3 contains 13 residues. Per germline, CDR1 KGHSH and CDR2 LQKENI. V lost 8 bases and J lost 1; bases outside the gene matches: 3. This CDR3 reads CASQTGGSYEQYF. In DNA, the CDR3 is TGTGCCAGCCAGACAGGGGGGTCCTACGAGCAGTACTTC.

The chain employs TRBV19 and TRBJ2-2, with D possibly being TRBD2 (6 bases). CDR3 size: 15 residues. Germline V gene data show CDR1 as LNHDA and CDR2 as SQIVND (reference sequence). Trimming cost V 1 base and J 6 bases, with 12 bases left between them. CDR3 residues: CASSIGRAAPGELFF. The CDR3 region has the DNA TGTGCCAGTAGTATAGGGAGGGCCGCGCCCGGGGAGCTGTTTTTT.

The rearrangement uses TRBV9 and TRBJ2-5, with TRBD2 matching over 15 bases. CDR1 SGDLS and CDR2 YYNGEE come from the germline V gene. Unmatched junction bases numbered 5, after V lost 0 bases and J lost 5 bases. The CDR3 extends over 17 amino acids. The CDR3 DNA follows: TGTGCCAGCAGCGTAGGAGGACTAGCGGGGGGGCTTGAGACCCAGTACTTC. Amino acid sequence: CASSVGGLAGGLETQYF.

As DNA, the CDR3 is TGTGCCAGCAGCCGCGGACTAGCAGAGACCCAGTACTTC. It specifies CASSRGLAETQYF. V is TRBV6-5 and J is TRBJ2-5, with 8 bases matching TRBD2. The germline gives CDR1 MNHEY, CDR2 SVGAGI. V was pared by 6 bases and J by 4 bases, with 4 bases of the junction left unmatched. The CDR3 sequence is 13 residues long.

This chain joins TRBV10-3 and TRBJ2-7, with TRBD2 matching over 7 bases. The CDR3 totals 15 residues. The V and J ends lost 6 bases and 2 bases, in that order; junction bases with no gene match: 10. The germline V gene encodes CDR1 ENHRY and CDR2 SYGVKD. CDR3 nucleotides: TGTGCCATCAGACCCCAAAGCGGGGTTACCTACGAGCAGTACTTC. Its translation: CAIRPQSGVTYEQYF.

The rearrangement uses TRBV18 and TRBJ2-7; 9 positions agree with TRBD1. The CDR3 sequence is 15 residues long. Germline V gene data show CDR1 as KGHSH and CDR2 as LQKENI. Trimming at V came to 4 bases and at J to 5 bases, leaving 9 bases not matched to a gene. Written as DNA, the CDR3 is TGTGCCAGCTCACAATCCGGGACAGGGTCCGACGAGCAGTACTTC. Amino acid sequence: CASSQSGTGSDEQYF.

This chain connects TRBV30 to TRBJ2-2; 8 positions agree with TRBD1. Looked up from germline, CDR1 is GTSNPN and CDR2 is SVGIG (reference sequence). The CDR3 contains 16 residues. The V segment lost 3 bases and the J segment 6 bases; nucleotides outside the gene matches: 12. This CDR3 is CAWSETGGWAPGELFF. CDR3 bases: TGTGCCTGGAGCGAAACAGGGGGGTGGGCCCCCGGGGAGCTGTTTTTT.

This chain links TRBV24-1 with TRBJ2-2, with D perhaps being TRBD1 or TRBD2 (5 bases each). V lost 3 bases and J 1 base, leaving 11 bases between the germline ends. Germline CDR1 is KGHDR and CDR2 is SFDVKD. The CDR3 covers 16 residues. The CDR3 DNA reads TGTGCCACCAGTGATCTGGGACCGATGAACACCGGGGAGCTGTTTTTT. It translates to CATSDLGPMNTGELFF.

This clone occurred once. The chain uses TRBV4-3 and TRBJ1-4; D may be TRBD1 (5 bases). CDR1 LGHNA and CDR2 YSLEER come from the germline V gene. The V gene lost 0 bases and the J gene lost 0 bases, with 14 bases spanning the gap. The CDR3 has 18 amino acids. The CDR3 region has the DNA TGCGCCAGCAGCCAAGATCAGGGCCAATTTGCAACTAATGAAAAACTGTTTTTT. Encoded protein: CASSQDQGQFATNEKLFF.

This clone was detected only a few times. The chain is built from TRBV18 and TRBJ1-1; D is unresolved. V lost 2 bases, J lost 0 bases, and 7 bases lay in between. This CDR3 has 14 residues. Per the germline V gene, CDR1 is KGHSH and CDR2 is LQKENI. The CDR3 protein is CASSPKGMNTEAFF. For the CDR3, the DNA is TGTGCCAGCTCACCAAAGGGAATGAACACTGAAGCTTTCTTT.

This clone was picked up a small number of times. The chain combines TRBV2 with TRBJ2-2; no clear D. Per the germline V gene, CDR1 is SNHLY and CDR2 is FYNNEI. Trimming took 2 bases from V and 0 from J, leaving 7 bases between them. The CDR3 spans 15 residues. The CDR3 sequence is CASSERRTNTGELFF. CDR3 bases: TGTGCCAGCAGTGAACGAAGGACGAACACCGGGGAGCTGTTTTTT. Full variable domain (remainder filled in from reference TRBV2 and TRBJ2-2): EPEVTQTPSHQVTQMGQEVILRCVPISNHLYFYWYRQILGQKVEFLVSFYNNEISEKSEIFDDQFSVERPDGSNFTLKIRSTKLEDSAMYFCASSERRTNTGELFFGEGSRLTVL.

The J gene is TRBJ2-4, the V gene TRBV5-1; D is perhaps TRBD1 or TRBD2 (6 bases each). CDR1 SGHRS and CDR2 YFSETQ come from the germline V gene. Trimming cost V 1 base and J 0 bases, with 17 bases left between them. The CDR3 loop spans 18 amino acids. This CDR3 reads CASSLTGSGVPAKNIQYF. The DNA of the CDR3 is TGCGCCAGCAGCTTGACAGGGTCGGGGGTCCCAGCCAAAAACATTCAGTACTTC.

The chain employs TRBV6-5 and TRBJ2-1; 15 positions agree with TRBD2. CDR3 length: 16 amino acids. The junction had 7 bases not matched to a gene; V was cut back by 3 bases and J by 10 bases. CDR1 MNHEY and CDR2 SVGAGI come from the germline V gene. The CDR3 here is CASSYSGTSGGYEQFF. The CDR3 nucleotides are TGTGCCAGCAGTTATTCGGGGACTAGCGGGGGGTACGAGCAGTTCTTC.

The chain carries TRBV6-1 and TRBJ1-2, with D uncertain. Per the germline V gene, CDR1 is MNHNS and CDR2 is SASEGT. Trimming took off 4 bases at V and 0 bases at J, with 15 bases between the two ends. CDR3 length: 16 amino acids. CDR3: CASSVSRTEANYGYTF. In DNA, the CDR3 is TGTGCCAGCAGTGTCTCACGGACGGAAGCTAACTATGGCTACACCTTC.

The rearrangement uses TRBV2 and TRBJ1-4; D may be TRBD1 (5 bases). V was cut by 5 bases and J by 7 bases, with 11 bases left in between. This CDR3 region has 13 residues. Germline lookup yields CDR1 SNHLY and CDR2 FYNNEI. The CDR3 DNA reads TGTGCCAGCAGTAATAACAGGCCTGAAAAACTGTTTTTT. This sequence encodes CASSNNRPEKLFF.

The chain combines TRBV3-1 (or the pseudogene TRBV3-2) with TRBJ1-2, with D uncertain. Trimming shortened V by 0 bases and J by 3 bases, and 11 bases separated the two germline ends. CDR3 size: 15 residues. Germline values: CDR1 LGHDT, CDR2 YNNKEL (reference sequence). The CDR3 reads CASSQDLGRYYGYTF. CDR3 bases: TGTGCCAGCAGCCAAGATCTAGGCCGCTACTATGGCTACACCTTC.

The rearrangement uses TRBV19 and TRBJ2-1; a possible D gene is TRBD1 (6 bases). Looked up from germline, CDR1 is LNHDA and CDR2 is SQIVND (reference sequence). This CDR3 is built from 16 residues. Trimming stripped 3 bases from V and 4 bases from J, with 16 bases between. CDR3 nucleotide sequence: TGTGCCAGTAGTATCATAACAGGGACCCATTACAATGAGCAGTTCTTC. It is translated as CASSIITGTHYNEQFF.

The CDR3 sequence is CASRNDRVGYGYTF. The DNA of the CDR3 is TGTGCCAGCAGGAACGACAGGGTAGGCTATGGCTACACCTTC. The chain combines TRBV6-5 with TRBJ1-2; 7 bases line up with TRBD1. Unmatched junction bases numbered 8, after V lost 6 bases and J lost 4 bases. The CDR3 has 14 amino acids. Germline V gene lookup returns CDR1 MNHEY and CDR2 SVGAGI.

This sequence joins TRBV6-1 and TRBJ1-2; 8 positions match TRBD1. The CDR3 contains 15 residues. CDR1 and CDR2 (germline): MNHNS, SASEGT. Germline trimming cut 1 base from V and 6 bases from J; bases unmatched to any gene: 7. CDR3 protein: CASSEGGQGGDGYTF. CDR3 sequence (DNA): TGTGCCAGCAGTGAAGGTGGACAGGGTGGGGATGGCTACACCTTC.

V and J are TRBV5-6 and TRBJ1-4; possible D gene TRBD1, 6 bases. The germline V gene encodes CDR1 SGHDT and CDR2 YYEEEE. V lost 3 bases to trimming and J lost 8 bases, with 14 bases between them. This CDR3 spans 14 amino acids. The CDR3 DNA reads TGTGCCAGCAGCTGGGGGACGACAGGCGAAAAACTGTTTTTT. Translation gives CASSWGTTGEKLFF.